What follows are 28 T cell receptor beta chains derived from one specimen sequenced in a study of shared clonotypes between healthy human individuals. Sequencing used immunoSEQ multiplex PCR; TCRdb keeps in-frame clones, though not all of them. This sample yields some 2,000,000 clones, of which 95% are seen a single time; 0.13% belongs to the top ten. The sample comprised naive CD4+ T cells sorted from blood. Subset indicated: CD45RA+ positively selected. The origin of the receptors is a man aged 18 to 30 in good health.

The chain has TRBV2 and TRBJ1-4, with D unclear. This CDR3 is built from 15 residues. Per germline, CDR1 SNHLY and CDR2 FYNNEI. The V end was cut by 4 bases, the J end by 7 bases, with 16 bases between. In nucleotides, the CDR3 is TGTGCCAGCAGTGGAGGAGTTAGCCCTGCTGAAAAACTGTTTTTT. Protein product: CASSGGVSPAEKLFF. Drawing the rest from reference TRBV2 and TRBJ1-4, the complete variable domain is EPEVTQTPSHQVTQMGQEVILRCVPISNHLYFYWYRQILGQKVEFLVSFYNNEISEKSEIFDDQFSVERPDGSNFTLKIRSTKLEDSAMYFCASSGGVSPAEKLFFGSGTQLSVL.

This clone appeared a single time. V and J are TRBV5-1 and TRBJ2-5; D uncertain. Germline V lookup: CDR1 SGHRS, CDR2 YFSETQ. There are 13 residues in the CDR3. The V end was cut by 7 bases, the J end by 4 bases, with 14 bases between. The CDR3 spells CASAPAIGETQYF. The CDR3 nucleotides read TGCGCCAGCGCCCCCGCAATCGGAGAGACCCAGTACTTC.

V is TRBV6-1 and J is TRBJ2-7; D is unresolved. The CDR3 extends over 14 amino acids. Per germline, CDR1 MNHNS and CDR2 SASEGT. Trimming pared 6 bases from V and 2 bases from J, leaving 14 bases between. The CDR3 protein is CASSWQDGTYEQYF. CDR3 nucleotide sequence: TGTGCCAGCAGCTGGCAGGATGGCACCTACGAGCAGTACTTC.

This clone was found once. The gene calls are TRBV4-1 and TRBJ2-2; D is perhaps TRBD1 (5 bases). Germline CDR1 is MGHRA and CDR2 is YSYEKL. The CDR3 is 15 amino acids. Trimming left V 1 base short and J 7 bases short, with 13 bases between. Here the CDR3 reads CASSQGIGVFGELFF. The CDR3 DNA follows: TGCGCCAGCAGCCAAGGTATAGGGGTCTTCGGGGAGCTGTTTTTT.

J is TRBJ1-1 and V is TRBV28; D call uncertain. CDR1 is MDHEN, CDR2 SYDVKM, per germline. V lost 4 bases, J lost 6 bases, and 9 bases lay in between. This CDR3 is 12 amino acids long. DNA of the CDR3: TGTGCCAGCAGTTCGGGGTTGCCTGAAGCTTTCTTT. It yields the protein CASSSGLPEAFF.

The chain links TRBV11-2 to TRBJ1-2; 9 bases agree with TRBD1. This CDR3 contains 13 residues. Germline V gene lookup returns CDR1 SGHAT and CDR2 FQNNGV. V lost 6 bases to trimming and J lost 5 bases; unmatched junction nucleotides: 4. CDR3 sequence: CASRAGTGYGYTF. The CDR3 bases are TGTGCCAGCAGGGCCGGGACAGGGTATGGCTACACCTTC.

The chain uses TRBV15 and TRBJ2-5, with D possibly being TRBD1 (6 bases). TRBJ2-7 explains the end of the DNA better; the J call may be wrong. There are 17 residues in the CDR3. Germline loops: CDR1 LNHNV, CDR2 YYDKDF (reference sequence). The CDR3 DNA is TGTGCCACCAGCAGAGATCCTCAATCCGGCAGGGGTGTCGAGCAGTACTTC. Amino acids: CATSRDPQSGRGVEQYF.

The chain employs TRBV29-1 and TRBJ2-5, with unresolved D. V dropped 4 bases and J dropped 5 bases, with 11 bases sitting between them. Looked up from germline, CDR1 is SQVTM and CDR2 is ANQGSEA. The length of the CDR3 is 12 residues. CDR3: CSVGVTVETQYF. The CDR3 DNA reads TGCAGCGTTGGGGTTACGGTCGAGACCCAGTACTTC.

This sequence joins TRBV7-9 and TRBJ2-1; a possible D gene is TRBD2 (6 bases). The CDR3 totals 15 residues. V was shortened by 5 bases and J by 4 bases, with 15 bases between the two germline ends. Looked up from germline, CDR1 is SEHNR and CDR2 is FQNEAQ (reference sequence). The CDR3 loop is CASSPAGTDYNEQFF. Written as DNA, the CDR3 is TGTGCCAGCAGCCCCGCGGGAACAGATTACAATGAGCAGTTCTTC.

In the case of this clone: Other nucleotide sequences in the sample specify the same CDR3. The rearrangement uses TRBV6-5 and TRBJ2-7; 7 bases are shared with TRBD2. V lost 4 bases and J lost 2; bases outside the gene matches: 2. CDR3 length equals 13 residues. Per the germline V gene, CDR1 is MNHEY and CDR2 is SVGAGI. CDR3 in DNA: TGTGCCAGCAGTTTTGGACTAGCCTACGAGCAGTACTTC. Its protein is CASSFGLAYEQYF.

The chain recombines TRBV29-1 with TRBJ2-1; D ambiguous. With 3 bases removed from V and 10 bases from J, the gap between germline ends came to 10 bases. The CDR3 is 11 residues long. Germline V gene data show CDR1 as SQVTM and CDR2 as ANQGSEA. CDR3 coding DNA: TGCAGCGTTGATGGAGTCGGGGAGCAGTTCTTC. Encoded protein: CSVDGVGEQFF.

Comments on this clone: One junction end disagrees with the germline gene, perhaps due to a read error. As DNA, the CDR3 is TGTGCTAGCAGTTTGACACCGACTAGCGGCTCCTACGAGCAGTACTTC. Encoded protein: CASSLTPTSGSYEQYF. The chain is built from TRBV7-7 and TRBJ2-7; 9 nucleotides match TRBD2. CDR1 SSHAT and CDR2 FNYEAQ come from the germline V gene (reference sequence). The CDR3 spans 16 residues.

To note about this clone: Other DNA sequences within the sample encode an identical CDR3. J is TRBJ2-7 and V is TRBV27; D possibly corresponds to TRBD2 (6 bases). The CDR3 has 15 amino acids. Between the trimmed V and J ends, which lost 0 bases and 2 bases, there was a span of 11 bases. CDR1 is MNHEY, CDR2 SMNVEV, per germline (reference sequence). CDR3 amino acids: CASSLSRGGPYEQYF. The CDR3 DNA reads TGTGCCAGCAGTTTATCAAGGGGAGGACCCTACGAGCAGTACTTC.

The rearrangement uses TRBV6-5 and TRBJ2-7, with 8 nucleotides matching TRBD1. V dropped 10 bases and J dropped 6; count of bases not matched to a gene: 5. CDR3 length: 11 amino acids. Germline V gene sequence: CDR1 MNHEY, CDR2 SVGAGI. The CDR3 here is CAIQGASEQYF. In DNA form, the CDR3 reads TGTGCCATCCAGGGGGCGAGCGAGCAGTACTTC.

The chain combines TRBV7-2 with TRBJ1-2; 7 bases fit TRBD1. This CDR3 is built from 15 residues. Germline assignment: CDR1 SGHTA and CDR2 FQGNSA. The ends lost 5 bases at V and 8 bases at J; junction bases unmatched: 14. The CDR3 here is CASSPGQDYGWGYTF. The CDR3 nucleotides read TGTGCCAGCAGCCCAGGACAGGACTATGGGTGGGGCTACACCTTC. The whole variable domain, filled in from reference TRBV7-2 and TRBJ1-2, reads GAGVSQSPSNKVTEKGKDVELRCDPISGHTALYWYRQSLGQGLEFLIYFQGNSAPDKSGLPSDRFSAERTGGSVSTLTIQRTQQEDSAVYLCASSPGQDYGWGYTFGSGTRLTVV.

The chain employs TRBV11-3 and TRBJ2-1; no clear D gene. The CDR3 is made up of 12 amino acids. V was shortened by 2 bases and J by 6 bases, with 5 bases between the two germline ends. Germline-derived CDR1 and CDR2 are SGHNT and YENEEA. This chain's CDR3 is CASSLQANEQFF. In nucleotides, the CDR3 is TGTGCCAGCAGCTTACAAGCCAATGAGCAGTTCTTC. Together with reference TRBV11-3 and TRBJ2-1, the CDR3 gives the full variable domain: EAGVVQSPRYKIIEKKQPVAFWCNPISGHNTLYWYLQNLGQGPELLIRYENEEAVDDSQLPKDRFSAERLKGVDSTLKIQPAELGDSAVYLCASSLQANEQFFGPGTRLTVL.

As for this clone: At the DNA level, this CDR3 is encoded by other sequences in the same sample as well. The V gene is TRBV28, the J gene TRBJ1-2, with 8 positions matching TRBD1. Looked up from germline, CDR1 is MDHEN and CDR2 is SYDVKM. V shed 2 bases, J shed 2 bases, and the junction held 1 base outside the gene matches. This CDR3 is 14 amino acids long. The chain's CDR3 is CASSLTGGNYGYTF. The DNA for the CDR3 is TGTGCCAGCAGTTTAACAGGGGGAAACTATGGCTACACCTTC.

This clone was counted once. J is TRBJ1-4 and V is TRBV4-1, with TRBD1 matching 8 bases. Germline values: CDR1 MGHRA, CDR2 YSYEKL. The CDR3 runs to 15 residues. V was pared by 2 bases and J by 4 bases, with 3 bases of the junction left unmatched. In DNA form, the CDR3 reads TGCGCCAGCAGCCAATTTGGACAGGGTAATGAAAAACTGTTTTTT. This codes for CASSQFGQGNEKLFF.

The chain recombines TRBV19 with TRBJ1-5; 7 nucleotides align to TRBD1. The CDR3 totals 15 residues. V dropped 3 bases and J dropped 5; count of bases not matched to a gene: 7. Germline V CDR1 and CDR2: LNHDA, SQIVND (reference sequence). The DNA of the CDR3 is TGTGCCAGTAGTATCGGAGGGGGCGGGCATCAGCCCCAGCATTTT. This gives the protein CASSIGGGGHQPQHF.

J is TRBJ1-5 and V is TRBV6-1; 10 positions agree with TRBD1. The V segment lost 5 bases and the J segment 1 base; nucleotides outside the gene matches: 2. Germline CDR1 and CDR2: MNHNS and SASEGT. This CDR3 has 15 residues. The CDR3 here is CASSWTGGSNQPQHF. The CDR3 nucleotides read TGTGCCAGCAGTTGGACAGGGGGGAGCAATCAGCCCCAGCATTTT.

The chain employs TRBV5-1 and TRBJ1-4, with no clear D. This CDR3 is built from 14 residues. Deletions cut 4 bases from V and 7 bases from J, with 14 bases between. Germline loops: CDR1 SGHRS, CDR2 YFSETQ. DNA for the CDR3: TGCGCCAGCAGCGCCGGATCTGTCCCTGAAAAACTGTTTTTT. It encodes CASSAGSVPEKLFF.

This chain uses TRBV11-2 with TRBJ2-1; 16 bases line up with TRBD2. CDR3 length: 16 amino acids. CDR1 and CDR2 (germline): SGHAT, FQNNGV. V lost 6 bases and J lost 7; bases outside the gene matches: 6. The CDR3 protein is CASRPPGLAGGNEQFF. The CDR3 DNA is TGTGCCAGCAGGCCGCCGGGACTAGCGGGGGGGAATGAGCAGTTCTTC.

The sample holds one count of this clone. CDR3 nucleotide sequence: TGTGCCAGCAGTCCCCGACCGTACGAGCAGTACTTC. Translation gives CASSPRPYEQYF. V gene TRBV27 combines with J gene TRBJ2-7; no firm D call. The CDR3 consists of 12 residues. Trimming pared 5 bases from V and 4 bases from J, leaving 9 bases between. Germline lookup yields CDR1 MNHEY and CDR2 SMNVEV (reference sequence).

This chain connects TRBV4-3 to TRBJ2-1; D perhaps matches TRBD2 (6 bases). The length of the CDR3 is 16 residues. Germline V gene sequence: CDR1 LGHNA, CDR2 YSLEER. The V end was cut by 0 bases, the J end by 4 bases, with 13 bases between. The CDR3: CASSQDYPGTYNEQFF. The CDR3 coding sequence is TGCGCCAGCAGCCAAGACTATCCCGGGACTTACAATGAGCAGTTCTTC.

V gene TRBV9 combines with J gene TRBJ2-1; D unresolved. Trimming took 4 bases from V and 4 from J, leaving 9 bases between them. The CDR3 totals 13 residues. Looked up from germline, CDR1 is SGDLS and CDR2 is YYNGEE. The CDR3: CASSPLDYNEQFF. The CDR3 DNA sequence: TGTGCCAGCAGCCCTCTGGATTACAATGAGCAGTTCTTC. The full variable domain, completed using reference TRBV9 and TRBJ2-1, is DSGVTQTPKHLITATGQRVTLRCSPRSGDLSVYWYQQSLDQGLQFLIQYYNGEERAKGNILERFSAQQFPDLHSELNLSSLELGDSALYFCASSPLDYNEQFFGPGTRLTVL.

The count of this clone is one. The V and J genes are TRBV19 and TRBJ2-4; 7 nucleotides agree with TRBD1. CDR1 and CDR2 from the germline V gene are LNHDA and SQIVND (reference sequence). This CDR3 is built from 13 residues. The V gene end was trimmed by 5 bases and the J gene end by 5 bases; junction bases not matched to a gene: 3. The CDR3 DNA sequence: TGTGCCAGTAGTCGACAGGGCGAAAACATTCAGTACTTC. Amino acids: CASSRQGENIQYF.

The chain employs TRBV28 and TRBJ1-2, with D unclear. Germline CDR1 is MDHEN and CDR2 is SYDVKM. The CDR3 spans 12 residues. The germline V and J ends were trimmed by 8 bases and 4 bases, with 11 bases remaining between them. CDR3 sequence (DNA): TGTGCCAGCTCTCCTACGGCCTATGGCTACACCTTC. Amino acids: CASSPTAYGYTF.

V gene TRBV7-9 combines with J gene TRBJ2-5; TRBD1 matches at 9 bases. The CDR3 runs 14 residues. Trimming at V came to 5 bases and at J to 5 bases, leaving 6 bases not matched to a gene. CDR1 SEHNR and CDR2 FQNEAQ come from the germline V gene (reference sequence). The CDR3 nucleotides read TGTGCCAGCAGCCCGGGACAGGGTAGCGAGACCCAGTACTTC. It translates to CASSPGQGSETQYF.